This is a list of T cell receptor beta chains from one sample in a study of cytomegalovirus exposure and HLA in healthy donors. Generated by immunoSEQ multiplex PCR, the TCRdb table keeps only in-frame clones and is missing some. The table lists 200,000 or so clones, 82% of them singletons. Sequencing was carried out using PBMCs. These receptors originate from a woman between 50 and 59 years old in good health and CMV-seropositive. Each CDR3 is given with its conserved first and last residue. Fields, in order: V gene, J gene, D gene, clone size, CDR3 DNA, CDR3 protein. A D gene is named only where the DNA matches it firmly. The size entry is marked missing in some rows and otherwise reads once, few, many or a size class.

V: TRBV6-6; J: TRBJ2-1; D: TRBD2; size: -; DNA: TGTGCCAGCAGCTCCGGGACTAGCGCGTTCTTC; CDR3: CASSSGTSAFF
V: TRBV5-1; J: TRBJ2-7; D: -; size: -; DNA: TGCGCCAGCAGCTTCCTAGGGGATGGGGACGAGCAGTACTTC; CDR3: CASSFLGDGDEQYF
V: TRBV5-6; J: TRBJ1-1; D: TRBD1; size: few; DNA: TGTGCCAGCAGCTTGGGACAGGGGGTTACTGAAGCTTTCTTT; CDR3: CASSLGQGVTEAFF
V: TRBV25-1; J: TRBJ2-7; D: -; size: -; DNA: TGTGCCAGCAGCCTCGACGGGAGCTCCTACGAGCAGTACTTC; CDR3: CASSLDGSSYEQYF
V: TRBV15; J: TRBJ1-2; D: -; size: -; DNA: TGTGCCACCAGCACAGGGGCGGAGGGCTACACCTTC; CDR3: CATSTGAEGYTF
V: TRBV2; J: TRBJ1-5; D: -; size: -; DNA: TGTGCCACCCAGGGAGGGGATCAGCCCCAGCATTTT; CDR3: CATQGGDQPQHF
V: TRBV6-1; J: TRBJ2-3; D: TRBD1; size: once; DNA: TGTGCCAGCAGTGTGACAGGGGCCGGGACAGATACGCAGTATTTT; CDR3: CASSVTGAGTDTQYF
V: TRBV28; J: TRBJ2-1; D: TRBD2; size: -; DNA: TGTGCCAGCACCGGGACTAGCGGGAGGGCCTCCTACAATGAGCAGTTCTTC; CDR3: CASTGTSGRASYNEQFF
V: TRBV11-2; J: TRBJ2-2; D: TRBD2; size: -; DNA: TGTGCCAGCAGCCTCTTAGCGGGAGGTTTTGGAACCGGGGAGCTGTTTTTT; CDR3: CASSLLAGGFGTGELFF
V: TRBV19; J: TRBJ1-5; D: TRBD1; size: -; DNA: TGTGCCAGCGAACAGGGGTATAGCAATCAGCCCCAGCATTTT; CDR3: CASEQGYSNQPQHF
V: TRBV28; J: TRBJ2-7; D: -; size: -; DNA: TGTGCCAGCAGTTTGGGGGGGGGCCCAGGCTACGAGCAGTACTTC; CDR3: CASSLGGGPGYEQYF
V: TRBV11-2; J: TRBJ2-7; D: -; size: -; DNA: TGTGCCAGCAGCTTATGGCAGGGGGGTACGTCGCAGTACTTC; CDR3: CASSLWQGGTSQYF
V: TRBV5-6; J: TRBJ2-7; D: -; size: -; DNA: TGTGCCAGCAGCATCCAGGGGGGACCCCCCTACGAGCAGTACTTC; CDR3: CASSIQGGPPYEQYF
V: TRBV5-1; J: TRBJ2-7; D: -; size: few; DNA: TGCGCCAGCAGCCCCGGTACAGGAACCTACGAGCAGTACTTC; CDR3: CASSPGTGTYEQYF
V: TRBV15; J: TRBJ1-1; D: -; size: -; DNA: TGTGCCACCAGCAGTGCCGGGCCTGGGGCCACTGAAGCTTTCTTT; CDR3: CATSSAGPGATEAFF
V: TRBV19; J: TRBJ2-3; D: -; size: once; DNA: TGTGCCAGTAGCCTGGAGGGAGCCCGGGGTGGAGTCGATACGCAGTATTTT; CDR3: CASSLEGARGGVDTQYF
V: TRBV30; J: TRBJ2-6; D: TRBD2; size: few; DNA: TGTGCCTGGAGTGTTGGGACGGGACTAAGGAGGGCATCTGGGGCCAACGGCCTGACTTTC; CDR3: CAWSVGTGLRRASGANGLTF
V: TRBV5-1; J: TRBJ1-3; D: -; size: -; DNA: TGCGCCAGAGACAGCCTCGGACAAAACACCATATATTTT; CDR3: CARDSLGQNTIYF
V: TRBV7-9; J: TRBJ2-3; D: TRBD1; size: -; DNA: TGTGCCAGCAGCCTCCAGACAGGGAGCACAGATACGCAGTATTTT; CDR3: CASSLQTGSTDTQYF
V: TRBV5-6; J: TRBJ2-7; D: -; size: -; DNA: TGTGCCAGCAGCTTGGGGCAGAGGAGCTCCTACGAGCAGTACTTC; CDR3: CASSLGQRSSYEQYF
V: TRBV15; J: TRBJ2-7; D: TRBD1; size: -; DNA: TGTGCCACCAGCAGCGGACAGGGGGCTAAATACGAGCAGTACTTC; CDR3: CATSSGQGAKYEQYF
V: TRBV19; J: TRBJ1-5; D: TRBD1; size: -; DNA: TGTGCCAGTAGTGCAACAGGGGGCAATCAGCCCCAGCATTTT; CDR3: CASSATGGNQPQHF
V: TRBV5-6; J: TRBJ2-4; D: -; size: -; DNA: TGTGCCAGCAGCCCCTCGGGGGTGAGGAAAAACATTCAGTACTTC; CDR3: CASSPSGVRKNIQYF
V: TRBV15; J: TRBJ1-1; D: TRBD1; size: -; DNA: TGTGCCACCAGCAGTCCCGGGACAGGGGACTTGCACACTGAAGCTTTCTTT; CDR3: CATSSPGTGDLHTEAFF
V: TRBV11-2; J: TRBJ2-3; D: -; size: once; DNA: TGTGCCAGCAGCTTAGATGGGCAGAGCACAGATACGCAGTATTTT; CDR3: CASSLDGQSTDTQYF
V: TRBV19; J: TRBJ1-2; D: TRBD1; size: -; DNA: TGTGCCAGTAGATCTCAGGGGGCTGGCTATGGCTACACCTTC; CDR3: CASRSQGAGYGYTF
V: TRBV7-2; J: TRBJ2-3; D: -; size: once; DNA: TGTGCCAGCAGCTTAGATAGCAGAAGCACAGATACGCAGTATTTT; CDR3: CASSLDSRSTDTQYF
V: TRBV19; J: TRBJ1-5; D: TRBD1; size: -; DNA: TGTGCCAGTAGTATTGGGACAGGGTCTACCGCCTATAGCAATCAGCCCCAGCATTTT; CDR3: CASSIGTGSTAYSNQPQHF
V: TRBV10-1; J: TRBJ2-1; D: -; size: -; DNA: TGCGCCAGCAGTAGGGGGGGGAACGGTGAGCAGTTCTTC; CDR3: CASSRGGNGEQFF
V: TRBV28; J: TRBJ2-3; D: -; size: once; DNA: TGTGCCAGCATTGAAAAGTTACTCACAGATACGCAGTATTTT; CDR3: CASIEKLLTDTQYF
V: TRBV15; J: TRBJ2-3; D: -; size: few; DNA: TGTGCCACCAGAAACGGGGGCACAGATACGCAGTATTTT; CDR3: CATRNGGTDTQYF
V: TRBV5-4; J: TRBJ1-2; D: TRBD1; size: -; DNA: TGTGCCAGCAGCTGGGGACAGGGGAACTATGGCTACACCTTC; CDR3: CASSWGQGNYGYTF
V: TRBV5-6; J: TRBJ2-7; D: -; size: -; DNA: TGTGCCAGCAGCTTGGGGGGCCCCGGTGGAGGGACCTACGAGCAGTACTTC; CDR3: CASSLGGPGGGTYEQYF
V: TRBV6-5; J: TRBJ2-5; D: TRBD2; size: -; DNA: TGTGCCAGCAGGCAGGGGCTAGCGGGAGGAGAGACCCAGTACTTC; CDR3: CASRQGLAGGETQYF
V: TRBV6-5; J: TRBJ2-7; D: -; size: -; DNA: TGTGCCAGCAGAAAGGATAGGGGCTCCTACGAGCAGTACTTC; CDR3: CASRKDRGSYEQYF
V: TRBV5-4; J: TRBJ1-2; D: -; size: -; DNA: TGTGCCAGCAGCTTGGGCCTGACAGAAAACTATGGCTACACCTTC; CDR3: CASSLGLTENYGYTF